This T cell receptor (beta chain) originates from a study of blood T cell repertoires in COVID-19. Some clones are missing from TCRdb's copy, which holds only in-frame ones; the method was immunoSEQ multiplex PCR. The sample lists tens of thousands of clones; about 76% were seen once. Trimming removed 5 bases at V and 0 bases at J, with 5 bases between. This CDR3 region has 14 residues. CDR1 and CDR2 (germline): SGHTA, FQGTGA. The sample was peripheral blood. The chain links TRBV7-3 to TRBJ2-6; no clear D. The sequence derives from an elderly man with acute or convalescent COVID-19. The DNA for the CDR3 is TGTGCCAGCAGCCCAAACTCTGGGGCCAACGTCCTGACTTTC. It specifies CASSPNSGANVLTF.